One and the same sample provided the 6 T cell receptor beta chains below, sequenced in a study of PD-1 blockade in classical Hodgkin lymphoma. Each patient's relapse followed autologous stem cell transplantation, and brentuximab vedotin exposure varied. Some clones are missing from TCRdb's copy, which holds only in-frame ones; the method was immunoSEQ multiplex PCR. This sample carries some 38,000 clones, around 80% of them seen once, and the ten largest clones take approximately 11%. Sequences were derived from peripheral blood mononuclear cells (PBMCs), sampled at baseline. The receptors here all came from a human donor with classical Hodgkin lymphoma.

This sequence joins TRBV6-5 and TRBJ1-2, with D uncertain. Looked up from germline, CDR1 is MNHEY and CDR2 is SVGAGI. V was shortened by 8 bases and J by 2 bases, with 9 bases between the two germline ends. This CDR3 region has 12 residues. The CDR3: CASAPSNYGYTF. The CDR3 DNA is TGTGCCAGCGCCCCCTCGAACTATGGCTACACCTTC.

This clone was observed a few times. V usage is TRBV2 and J usage is TRBJ2-3, with D perhaps matching TRBD1 (5 bases). CDR1 and CDR2 (germline): SNHLY, FYNNEI. The CDR3 contains 16 residues. The V gene lost 6 bases and the J gene lost 2 bases, with 18 bases spanning the gap. The chain's CDR3 is CASSQGDLGPTDTQYF. DNA of the CDR3: TGTGCCAGCAGCCAGGGTGACCTGGGGCCCACAGATACGCAGTATTTT.

V and J are TRBV5-1 and TRBJ2-7; 8 bases map to TRBD1. This CDR3 has 19 amino acids. V lost 2 bases to trimming and J lost 2 bases; unmatched junction nucleotides: 18. Germline V gene data show CDR1 as SGHRS and CDR2 as YFSETQ. DNA for the CDR3: TGCGCCAGCAGCTTCTCGGTCAGGGGGCGCGTACTGACCCCCTACGAGCAGTACTTC. Translation gives CASSFSVRGRVLTPYEQYF.

V is TRBV28 and J is TRBJ1-4, with TRBD1 matching over 9 bases. CDR3 length equals 16 residues. Germline V gene sequence: CDR1 MDHEN, CDR2 SYDVKM. The ends lost 2 bases at V and 5 bases at J; junction bases unmatched: 6. The CDR3: CASSLGGQGGNEKLFF. The CDR3 region has the DNA TGTGCCAGCAGTTTAGGGGGACAGGGAGGCAATGAAAAACTGTTTTTT.

The V gene is TRBV5-1, the J gene TRBJ2-5; 14 nucleotides align to TRBD2. Unmatched junction bases numbered 18, after V lost 3 bases and J lost 5 bases. The CDR3 has 20 residues. Looked up from germline, CDR1 is SGHRS and CDR2 is YFSETQ. The CDR3 protein is CASSSTISTGTSGSVETQYF. The CDR3 nucleotides are TGCGCCAGCAGCTCAACTATCTCAACCGGGACTAGCGGGAGCGTTGAGACCCAGTACTTC.

This clone was detected a few times. Here the CDR3 DNA reads TGTGCCAGCAGGAAGGGGGGGCCCTATGGCTACACCTTC. It specifies CASRKGGPYGYTF. The genes are TRBV28 and TRBJ1-2; D perhaps matches TRBD1 (6 bases). V was shortened by 6 bases and J by 4 bases, with 12 bases between the two germline ends. The CDR3 length is 13 residues. From germline, CDR1 is MDHEN and CDR2 SYDVKM.